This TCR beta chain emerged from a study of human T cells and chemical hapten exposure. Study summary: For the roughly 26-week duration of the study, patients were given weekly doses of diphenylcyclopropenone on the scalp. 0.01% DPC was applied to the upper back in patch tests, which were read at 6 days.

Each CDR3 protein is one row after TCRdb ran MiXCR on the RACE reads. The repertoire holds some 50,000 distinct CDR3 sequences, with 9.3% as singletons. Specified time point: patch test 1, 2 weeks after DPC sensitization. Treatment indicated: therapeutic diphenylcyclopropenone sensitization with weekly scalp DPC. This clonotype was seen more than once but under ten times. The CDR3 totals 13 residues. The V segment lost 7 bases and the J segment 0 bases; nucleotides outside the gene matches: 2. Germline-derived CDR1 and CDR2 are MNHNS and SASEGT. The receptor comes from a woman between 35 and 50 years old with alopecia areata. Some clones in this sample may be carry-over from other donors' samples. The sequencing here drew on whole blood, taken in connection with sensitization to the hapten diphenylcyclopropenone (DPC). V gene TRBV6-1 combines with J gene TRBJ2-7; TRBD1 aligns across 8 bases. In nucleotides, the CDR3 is TGTGCCAGCACGACAGGGGTCTCCTACGAGCAGTACTTC. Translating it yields CASTTGVSYEQYF.